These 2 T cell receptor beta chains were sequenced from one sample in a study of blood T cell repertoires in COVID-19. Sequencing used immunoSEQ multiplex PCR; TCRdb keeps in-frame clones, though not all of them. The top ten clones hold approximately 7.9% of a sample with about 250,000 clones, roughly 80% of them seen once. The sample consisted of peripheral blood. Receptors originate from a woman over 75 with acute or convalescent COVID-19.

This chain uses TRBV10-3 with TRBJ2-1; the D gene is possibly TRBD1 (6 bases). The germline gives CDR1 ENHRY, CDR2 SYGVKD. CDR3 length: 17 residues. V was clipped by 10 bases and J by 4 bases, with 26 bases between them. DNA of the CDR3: TGTGCCACCTCTTTGAAAATCCCGGACAGAAGGTACAATGAGCAGTTCTTC. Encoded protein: CATSLKIPDRRYNEQFF.

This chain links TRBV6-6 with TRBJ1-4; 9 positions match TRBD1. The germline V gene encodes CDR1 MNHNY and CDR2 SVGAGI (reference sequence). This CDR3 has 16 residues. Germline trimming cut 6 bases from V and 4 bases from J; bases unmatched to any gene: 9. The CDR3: CASSPGQGNRNEKLFF. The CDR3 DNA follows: TGTGCCAGCAGCCCCGGACAGGGGAACCGTAATGAAAAACTGTTTTTT.